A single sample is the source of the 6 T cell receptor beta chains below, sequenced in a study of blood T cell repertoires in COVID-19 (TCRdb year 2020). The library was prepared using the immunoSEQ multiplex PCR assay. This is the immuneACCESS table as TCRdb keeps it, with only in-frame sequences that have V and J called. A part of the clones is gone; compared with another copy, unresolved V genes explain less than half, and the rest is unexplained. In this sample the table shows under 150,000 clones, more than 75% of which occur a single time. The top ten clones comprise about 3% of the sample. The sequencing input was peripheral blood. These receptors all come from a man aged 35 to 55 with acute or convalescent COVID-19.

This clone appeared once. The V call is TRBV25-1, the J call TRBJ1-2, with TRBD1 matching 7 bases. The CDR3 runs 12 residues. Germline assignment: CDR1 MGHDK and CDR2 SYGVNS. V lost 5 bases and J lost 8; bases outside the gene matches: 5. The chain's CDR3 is CASSYDREGYTF. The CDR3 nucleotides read TGTGCCAGCAGTTACGACAGGGAAGGCTACACCTTC.

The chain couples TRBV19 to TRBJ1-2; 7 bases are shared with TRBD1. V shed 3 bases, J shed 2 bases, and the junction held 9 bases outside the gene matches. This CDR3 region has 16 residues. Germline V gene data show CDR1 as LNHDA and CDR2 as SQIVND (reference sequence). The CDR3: CASSIRHRGPNYGYTF. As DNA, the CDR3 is TGTGCCAGTAGTATTCGCCACAGGGGACCAAACTATGGCTACACCTTC.

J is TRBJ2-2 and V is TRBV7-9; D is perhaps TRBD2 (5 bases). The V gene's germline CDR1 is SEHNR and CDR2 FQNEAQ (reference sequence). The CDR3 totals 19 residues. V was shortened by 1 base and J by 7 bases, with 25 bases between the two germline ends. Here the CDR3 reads CASSLGGLGAGGHFGELFF. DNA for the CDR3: TGTGCCAGCAGCTTAGGAGGGTTGGGAGCAGGCGGTCACTTCGGGGAGCTGTTTTTT.

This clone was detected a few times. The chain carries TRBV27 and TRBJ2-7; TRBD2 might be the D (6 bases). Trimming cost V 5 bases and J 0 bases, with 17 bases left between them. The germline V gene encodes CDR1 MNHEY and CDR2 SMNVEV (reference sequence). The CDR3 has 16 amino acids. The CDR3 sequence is CASSPNSGLFSYEQYF. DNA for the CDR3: TGTGCCAGCAGTCCGAACTCGGGACTGTTCTCCTACGAGCAGTACTTC.

DNA for the CDR3: TGTGCCAGCTCACCCACAGCGAACACTGAAGCTTTCTTT. As protein: CASSPTANTEAFF. The chain joins TRBV18 to TRBJ1-1; D call uncertain. CDR3 size: 13 residues. Looked up from germline, CDR1 is KGHSH and CDR2 is LQKENI. The V end was cut by 3 bases, the J end by 1 base, with 6 bases between.

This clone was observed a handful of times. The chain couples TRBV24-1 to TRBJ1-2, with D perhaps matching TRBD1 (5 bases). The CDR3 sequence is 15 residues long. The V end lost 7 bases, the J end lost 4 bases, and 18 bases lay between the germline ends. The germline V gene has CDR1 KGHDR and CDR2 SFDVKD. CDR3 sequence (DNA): TGTGCCACCAGCCGGGGGTCCTCCGACCGCTATGGCTACACCTTC. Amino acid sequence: CATSRGSSDRYGYTF.